A single TCR beta chain is shown here with its context. This sample was taken from a study of blood T cell repertoires in COVID-19. The protocol was immunoSEQ multiplex PCR, while the TCRdb copy is restricted to in-frame clones and leaves out a portion. This repertoire shows roughly 300,000 clones, about 89% found once; its top ten account for about 1.4%. Germline CDR1 is SGHNT and CDR2 is YENEEA. The CDR3 runs 15 residues. V was clipped by 5 bases and J by 0 bases, with 11 bases between them. The TCR was taken from a woman between 40 and 50 years old who had recovered from COVID-19. The V call is TRBV11-3, the J call TRBJ2-1, with D tentatively TRBD2 (6 bases). The sample consisted of peripheral blood. CDR3 residues: CASSPDGSSYNEQFF. In nucleotides, the CDR3 is TGTGCCAGCAGCCCCGACGGGAGCTCCTACAATGAGCAGTTCTTC. The variable domain in full, with the rest retrieved from reference TRBV11-3 and TRBJ2-1, is EAGVVQSPRYKIIEKKQPVAFWCNPISGHNTLYWYLQNLGQGPELLIRYENEEAVDDSQLPKDRFSAERLKGVDSTLKIQPAELGDSAVYLCASSPDGSSYNEQFFGPGTRLTVL.